A selection of T cell receptor beta chains follows, all from one sample in a study of regulatory T cells in long-lasting Graves disease. TCRdb reprocessed the multiplex PCR reads with MiXCR, giving one entry per CDR3 protein. The data show about 450,000 distinct CDR3 sequences, approximately 16% seen once. These same records also appear under a second study, on T cells in Graves' hyperthyroidism and ophthalmopathy.

The sample here was peripheral blood mononuclear cells (PBMCs), taken at new diagnosis, from a patient treated with antithyroid drugs. The origin of the receptors is a woman in her 30s with Graves disease. Each CDR3 is given with its conserved first and last residue. D genes are given only for firm matches. A clone size is listed for some rows: how often the clone was seen (once, few, many), or a class if it is expanded.

v_gene: TRBV5-8
d_gene: -
j_gene: TRBJ2-5
abundance: -
CDR3nt: TGTGCCAGCAGCTTGTATGAATTACAAGAGACCCAGTACTTC
CDR3aa: CASSLYELQETQYF

v_gene: TRBV19
d_gene: -
j_gene: TRBJ1-2
abundance: many
CDR3nt: TGTGCCAGTAGTATGGGATCTTCTAACTATGGCTACACCTTC
CDR3aa: CASSMGSSNYGYTF

v_gene: TRBV9
d_gene: -
j_gene: TRBJ2-1
abundance: few
CDR3nt: TGTGCCAGCAGCGCCACCCTTGGGAGTAGTATCGGTGAGCAGTTCTTC
CDR3aa: CASSATLGSSIGEQFF

v_gene: TRBV18
d_gene: -
j_gene: TRBJ2-5
abundance: -
CDR3nt: TGTGCCAGCTCACCACCGAAACAAACTAAGTACTTC
CDR3aa: CASSPPKQTKYF

v_gene: TRBV7-2
d_gene: TRBD2
j_gene: TRBJ2-3
abundance: many
CDR3nt: TGTGCCAGCTCTGGGACTAGCGGGTTCACAGATACGCAGTATTTT
CDR3aa: CASSGTSGFTDTQYF

v_gene: TRBV18
d_gene: TRBD2
j_gene: TRBJ2-1
abundance: many
CDR3nt: TGTGCCAGCTCACCCCCCGGCGGGAGGGGCTACAATGAGCAGTTCTTC
CDR3aa: CASSPPGGRGYNEQFF

v_gene: TRBV14
d_gene: -
j_gene: TRBJ1-4
abundance: -
CDR3nt: TGTGCCAGCAGCCCTCGAGGACAGAGAAATGAAAAACTGTTTTTT
CDR3aa: CASSPRGQRNEKLFF

v_gene: TRBV5-1
d_gene: -
j_gene: TRBJ2-3
abundance: -
CDR3nt: TGCGCCAGCAGCAGGTCGGGGGCTTCTGGGCAGGATACGCAGTATTTT
CDR3aa: CASSRSGASGQDTQYF

v_gene: TRBV4-1
d_gene: -
j_gene: TRBJ2-1
abundance: many
CDR3nt: TGCGCCAGCAGCCAAGATGTGAACTACAATGAGCAGTTCTTC
CDR3aa: CASSQDVNYNEQFF

v_gene: TRBV12-3/TRBV12-4
d_gene: -
j_gene: TRBJ2-1
abundance: many
CDR3nt: TGTGCCAGCAGTTTAAGTTTGTCGTTAGCGACTTTTAACAATGAGCAGTTCTTC
CDR3aa: CASSLSLSLATFNNEQFF

v_gene: TRBV12-3/TRBV12-4
d_gene: -
j_gene: TRBJ1-1
abundance: many
CDR3nt: TGTGCCACCACTCTTACCGGGGGCGGAACTGAAGCTTTCTTT
CDR3aa: CATTLTGGGTEAFF

v_gene: TRBV11-3
d_gene: -
j_gene: TRBJ2-2
abundance: many
CDR3nt: TGTGCCAGCAGCTTAGGAGGGCCAGGGTGGTTCACCGGGGAGCTGTTTTTT
CDR3aa: CASSLGGPGWFTGELFF

v_gene: TRBV20-1
d_gene: TRBD1
j_gene: TRBJ1-2
abundance: many
CDR3nt: TGCAGTGCTGGGACAGGGGACTATGGCTACACCTTC
CDR3aa: CSAGTGDYGYTF

v_gene: TRBV5-4
d_gene: -
j_gene: TRBJ2-7
abundance: few
CDR3nt: TGTGCCAGCAGCTTGGCACTAGCCTACGAGCAGTACTTC
CDR3aa: CASSLALAYEQYF

v_gene: TRBV19
d_gene: -
j_gene: TRBJ1-2
abundance: -
CDR3nt: TGTGCCAGTAGTCTCAGGCCCGGGCCGGGAGTATCCGGCTACACCTTC
CDR3aa: CASSLRPGPGVSGYTF

v_gene: TRBV7-2
d_gene: -
j_gene: TRBJ2-1
abundance: many
CDR3nt: TGTGCCAGCAGCTACCTAGCAGGTGATACGAATGAGCAGTTCTTC
CDR3aa: CASSYLAGDTNEQFF

v_gene: TRBV28
d_gene: -
j_gene: TRBJ2-3
abundance: many
CDR3nt: TGTGCCAGCAGCCCCTTTGGAGGGTTAGTTCGGACAGATACGCAGTATTTT
CDR3aa: CASSPFGGLVRTDTQYF

v_gene: TRBV5-1
d_gene: -
j_gene: TRBJ1-1
abundance: -
CDR3nt: TGCGCCAGCAGCTCCCACAGGGTAGGAGTCGCTGAAGCTTTCTTT
CDR3aa: CASSSHRVGVAEAFF

v_gene: TRBV30
d_gene: -
j_gene: TRBJ1-2
abundance: many
CDR3nt: TGTGCCTGGAGGGGACGGGGGCAGGAATACTATGGCTACACCTTC
CDR3aa: CAWRGRGQEYYGYTF

v_gene: TRBV28
d_gene: TRBD2
j_gene: TRBJ2-1
abundance: many
CDR3nt: TGTGCCAGCAGTTTAAGGGGCGGGAGGGCCTCTGAGCAGTTCTTC
CDR3aa: CASSLRGGRASEQFF

v_gene: TRBV7-3
d_gene: -
j_gene: TRBJ2-3
abundance: many
CDR3nt: TGTGCCAGCAGCGAAGACAGACGGCAGTATTTT
CDR3aa: CASSEDRRQYF

v_gene: TRBV7-8
d_gene: -
j_gene: TRBJ2-7
abundance: -
CDR3nt: TGTGCCAGCAGCTTAAGGGCCGGGACCCCCTACGAGCAGTACTTC
CDR3aa: CASSLRAGTPYEQYF